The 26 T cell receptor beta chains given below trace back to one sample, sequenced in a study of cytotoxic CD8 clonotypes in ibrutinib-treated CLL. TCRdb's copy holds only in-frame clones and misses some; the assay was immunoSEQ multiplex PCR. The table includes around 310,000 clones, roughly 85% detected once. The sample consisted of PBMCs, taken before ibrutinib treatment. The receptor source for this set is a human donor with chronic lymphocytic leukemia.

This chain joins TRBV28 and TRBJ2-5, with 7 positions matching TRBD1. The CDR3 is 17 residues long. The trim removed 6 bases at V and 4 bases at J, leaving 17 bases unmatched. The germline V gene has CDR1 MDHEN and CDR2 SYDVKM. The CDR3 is CASSPLRQGVSGETQYF. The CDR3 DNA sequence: TGTGCCAGCAGCCCTTTACGGCAGGGGGTTTCAGGAGAGACCCAGTACTTC.

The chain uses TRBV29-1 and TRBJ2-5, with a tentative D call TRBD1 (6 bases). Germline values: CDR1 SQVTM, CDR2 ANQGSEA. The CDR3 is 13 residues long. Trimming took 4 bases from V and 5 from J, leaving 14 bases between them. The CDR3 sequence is CSVATGQRETQYF. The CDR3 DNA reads TGCAGCGTTGCAACGGGACAACGGGAGACCCAGTACTTC.

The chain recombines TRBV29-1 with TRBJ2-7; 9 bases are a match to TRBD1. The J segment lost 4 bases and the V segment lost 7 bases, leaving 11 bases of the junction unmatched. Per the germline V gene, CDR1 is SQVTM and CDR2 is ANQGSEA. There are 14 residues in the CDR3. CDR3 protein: CSATPGQGGYEQYF. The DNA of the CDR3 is TGCAGCGCAACACCGGGACAGGGAGGATACGAGCAGTACTTC.

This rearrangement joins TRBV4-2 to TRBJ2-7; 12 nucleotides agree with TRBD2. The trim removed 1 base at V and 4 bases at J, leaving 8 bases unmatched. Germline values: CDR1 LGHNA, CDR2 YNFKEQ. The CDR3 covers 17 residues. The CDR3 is CASSQAPWTSGIYEQYF. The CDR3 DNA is TGTGCCAGCAGCCAAGCCCCTTGGACTAGCGGGATTTACGAGCAGTACTTC.

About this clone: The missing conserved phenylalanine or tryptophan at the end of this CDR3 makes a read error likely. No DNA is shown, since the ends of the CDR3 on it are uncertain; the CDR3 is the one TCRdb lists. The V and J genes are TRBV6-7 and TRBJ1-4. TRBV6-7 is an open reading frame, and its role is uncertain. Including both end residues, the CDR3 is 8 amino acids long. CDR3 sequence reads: CASFGEAL.

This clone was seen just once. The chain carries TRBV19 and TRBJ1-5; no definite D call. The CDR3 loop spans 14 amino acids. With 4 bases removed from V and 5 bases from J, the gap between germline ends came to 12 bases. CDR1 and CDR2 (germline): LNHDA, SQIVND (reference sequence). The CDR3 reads CASSTLGPDQPQHF. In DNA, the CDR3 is TGTGCCAGTAGTACTCTCGGCCCCGATCAGCCCCAGCATTTT.

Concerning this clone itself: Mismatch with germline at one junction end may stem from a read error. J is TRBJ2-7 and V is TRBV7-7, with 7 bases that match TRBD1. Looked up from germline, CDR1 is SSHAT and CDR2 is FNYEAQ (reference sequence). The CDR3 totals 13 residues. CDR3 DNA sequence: TGTGCTAGCAGCTCGACAGGGTTCGGCGAGCAGTACTTC. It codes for CASSSTGFGEQYF.

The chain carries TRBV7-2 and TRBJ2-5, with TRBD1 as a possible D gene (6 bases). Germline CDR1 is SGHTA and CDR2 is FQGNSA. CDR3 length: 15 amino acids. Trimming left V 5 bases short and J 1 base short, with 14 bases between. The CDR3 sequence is CASSRHRAPQETQYF. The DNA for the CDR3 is TGTGCCAGCAGCCGACACAGGGCCCCCCAAGAGACCCAGTACTTC.

In nucleotides, the CDR3 is TGTGCCAGCAGCTCAAGCGGGAGGGCACGTTACGAGCAGTACTTC. This codes for CASSSSGRARYEQYF. V and J are TRBV7-9 and TRBJ2-7; TRBD2 agrees at 10 bases. The CDR3 sequence is 15 residues long. Germline trimming cut 4 bases from V and 4 bases from J; bases unmatched to any gene: 7. CDR1 is SEHNR and CDR2 is FQNEAQ in the germline V gene (reference sequence).

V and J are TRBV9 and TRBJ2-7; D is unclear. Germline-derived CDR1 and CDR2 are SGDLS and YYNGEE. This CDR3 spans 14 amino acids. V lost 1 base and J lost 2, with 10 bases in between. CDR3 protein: CASSVSLTTYEQYF. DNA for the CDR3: TGTGCCAGCAGCGTATCACTAACCACCTACGAGCAGTACTTC.

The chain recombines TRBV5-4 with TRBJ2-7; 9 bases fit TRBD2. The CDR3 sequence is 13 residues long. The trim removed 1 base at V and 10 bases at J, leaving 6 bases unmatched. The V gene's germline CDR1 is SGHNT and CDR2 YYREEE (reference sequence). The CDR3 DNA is TGTGCCAGCAGCTTGAGGGGAGCGGGGGGTCAGTACTTC. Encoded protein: CASSLRGAGGQYF.

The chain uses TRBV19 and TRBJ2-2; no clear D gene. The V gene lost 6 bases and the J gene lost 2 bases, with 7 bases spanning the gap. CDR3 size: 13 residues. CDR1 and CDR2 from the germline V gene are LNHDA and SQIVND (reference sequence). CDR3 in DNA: TGTGCCAGTAGGGGCCTTAACACCGGGGAGCTGTTTTTT. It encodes CASRGLNTGELFF. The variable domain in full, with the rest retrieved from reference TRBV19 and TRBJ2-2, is DGGITQSPKYLFRKEGQNVTLSCEQNLNHDAMYWYRQDPGQGLRLIYYSQIVNDFQKGDIAEGYSVSREKKESFPLTVTSAQKNPTAFYLCASRGLNTGELFFGEGSRLTVL.

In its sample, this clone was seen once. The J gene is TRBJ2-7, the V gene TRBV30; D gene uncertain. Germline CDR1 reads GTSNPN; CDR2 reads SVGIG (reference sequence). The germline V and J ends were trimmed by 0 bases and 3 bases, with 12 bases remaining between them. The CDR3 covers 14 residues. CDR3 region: CAWSVGNRYYEQYF. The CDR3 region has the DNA TGTGCCTGGAGTGTAGGTAACCGTTACTACGAGCAGTACTTC.

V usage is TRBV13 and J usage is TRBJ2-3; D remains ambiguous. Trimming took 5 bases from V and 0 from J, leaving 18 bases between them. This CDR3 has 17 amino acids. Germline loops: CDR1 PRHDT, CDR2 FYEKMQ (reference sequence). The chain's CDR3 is CASSPLYRATSTDTQYF. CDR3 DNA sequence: TGTGCCAGCAGCCCCCTTTATCGGGCGACTAGCACAGATACGCAGTATTTT.

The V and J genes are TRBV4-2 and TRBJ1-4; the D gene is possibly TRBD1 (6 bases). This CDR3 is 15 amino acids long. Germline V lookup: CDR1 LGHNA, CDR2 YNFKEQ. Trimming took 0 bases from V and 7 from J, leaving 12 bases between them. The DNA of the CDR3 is TGTGCCAGCAGCCAAGATTGGGGGCTTGGTGAAAAACTGTTTTTT. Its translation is CASSQDWGLGEKLFF.

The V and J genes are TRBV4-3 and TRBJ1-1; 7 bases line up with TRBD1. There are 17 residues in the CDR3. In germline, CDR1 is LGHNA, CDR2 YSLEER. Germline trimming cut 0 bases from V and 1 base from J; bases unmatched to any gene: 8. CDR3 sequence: CASSQESRTGENTEAFF. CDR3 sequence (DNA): TGCGCCAGCAGCCAAGAGTCACGGACAGGAGAGAACACTGAAGCTTTCTTT.

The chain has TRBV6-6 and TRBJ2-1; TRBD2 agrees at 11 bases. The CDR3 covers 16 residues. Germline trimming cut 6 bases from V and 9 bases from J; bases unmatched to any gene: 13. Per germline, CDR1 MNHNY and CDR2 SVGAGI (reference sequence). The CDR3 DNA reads TGTGCCAGCAGCAAACCGACTAGCGGGAATTCCGGTGAGCAGTTCTTC. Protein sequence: CASSKPTSGNSGEQFF.

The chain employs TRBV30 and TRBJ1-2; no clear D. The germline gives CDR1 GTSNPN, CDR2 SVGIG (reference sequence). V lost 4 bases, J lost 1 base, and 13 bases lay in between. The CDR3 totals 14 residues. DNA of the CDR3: TGTGCCTGGAAAGGCATAACCCTTAACTATGGCTACACCTTC. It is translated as CAWKGITLNYGYTF.

CDR3 region: CASSLSLGSGTSGANVLTF. In nucleotides, the CDR3 is TGTGCCAGCAGTTTATCGTTGGGTAGCGGGACCTCTGGGGCCAACGTCCTGACTTTC. The J gene is TRBJ2-6, the V gene TRBV27, with 8 bases identical to TRBD2. This CDR3 comprises 19 residues. With V trimmed by 0 bases and J by 0 bases, 7 bases remained unmatched. CDR1 is MNHEY and CDR2 is SMNVEV in the germline V gene (reference sequence). Using reference TRBV27 and TRBJ2-6 for the parts outside the CDR3, the full variable domain is EAQVTQNPRYLITVTGKKLTVTCSQNMNHEYMSWYRQDPGLGLRQIYYSMNVEVTDKGDVPEGYKVSRKEKRNFPLILESPSPNQTSLYFCASSLSLGSGTSGANVLTFGAGSRLTVL.

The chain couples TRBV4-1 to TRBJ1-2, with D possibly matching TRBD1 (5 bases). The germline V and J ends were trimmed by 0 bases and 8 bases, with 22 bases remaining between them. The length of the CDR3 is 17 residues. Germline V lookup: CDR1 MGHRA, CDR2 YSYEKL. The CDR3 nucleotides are TGCGCCAGCAGCCAAGATTTTGGGTCAGGGAATTATTTCGGCTACACCTTC. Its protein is CASSQDFGSGNYFGYTF.

The CDR3 DNA is TGTGCCAGCAGCTTGCGAGGGAGGGACACAGATACGCAGTATTTT. It encodes CASSLRGRDTDTQYF. The chain has TRBV7-9 and TRBJ2-3; 7 positions match TRBD2. The CDR3 is 15 residues long. With V trimmed by 3 bases and J by 2 bases, 5 bases remained unmatched. Germline CDR1 SEHNR, CDR2 FQNEAQ (reference sequence).

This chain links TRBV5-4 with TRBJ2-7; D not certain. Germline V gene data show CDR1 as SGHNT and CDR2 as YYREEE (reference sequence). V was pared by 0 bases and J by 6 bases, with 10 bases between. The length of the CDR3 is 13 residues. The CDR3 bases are TGTGCCAGCAGCTTGGCCTCGTTAAGCGAGCAGTACTTC. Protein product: CASSLASLSEQYF.

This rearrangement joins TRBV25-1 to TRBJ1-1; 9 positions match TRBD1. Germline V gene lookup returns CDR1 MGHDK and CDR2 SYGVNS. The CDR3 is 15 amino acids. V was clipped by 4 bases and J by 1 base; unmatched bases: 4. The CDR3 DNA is TGTGCCAGCAGTGCACCGGGACAGGGGAACACTGAAGCTTTCTTT. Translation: CASSAPGQGNTEAFF. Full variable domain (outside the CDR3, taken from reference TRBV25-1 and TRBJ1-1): EADIYQTPRYLVIGTGKKITLECSQTMGHDKMYWYQQDPGMELHLIHYSYGVNSTEKGDLSSESTVSRIRTEHFPLTLESARPSHTSQYLCASSAPGQGNTEAFFGQGTRLTVV.

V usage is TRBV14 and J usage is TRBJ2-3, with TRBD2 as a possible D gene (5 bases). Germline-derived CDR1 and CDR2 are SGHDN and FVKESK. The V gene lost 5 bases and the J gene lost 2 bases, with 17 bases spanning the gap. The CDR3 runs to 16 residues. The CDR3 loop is CASSAPLVPYTDTQYF. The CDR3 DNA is TGTGCCAGCAGCGCCCCACTAGTCCCATACACAGATACGCAGTATTTT.

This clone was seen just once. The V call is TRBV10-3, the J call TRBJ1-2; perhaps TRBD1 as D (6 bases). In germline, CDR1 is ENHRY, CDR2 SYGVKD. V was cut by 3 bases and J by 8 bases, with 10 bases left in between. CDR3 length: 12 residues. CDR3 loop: CAISEYREGYTF. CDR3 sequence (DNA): TGTGCCATCAGTGAATACAGGGAAGGCTACACCTTC.

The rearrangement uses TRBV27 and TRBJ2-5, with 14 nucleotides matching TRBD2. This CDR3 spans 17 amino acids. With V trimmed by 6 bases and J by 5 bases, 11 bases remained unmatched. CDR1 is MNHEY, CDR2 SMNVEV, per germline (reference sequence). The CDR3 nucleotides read TGTGCCAGCAGCCCGAAGACTAGCGGGAGGGCCCGGGAGACCCAGTACTTC. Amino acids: CASSPKTSGRARETQYF.